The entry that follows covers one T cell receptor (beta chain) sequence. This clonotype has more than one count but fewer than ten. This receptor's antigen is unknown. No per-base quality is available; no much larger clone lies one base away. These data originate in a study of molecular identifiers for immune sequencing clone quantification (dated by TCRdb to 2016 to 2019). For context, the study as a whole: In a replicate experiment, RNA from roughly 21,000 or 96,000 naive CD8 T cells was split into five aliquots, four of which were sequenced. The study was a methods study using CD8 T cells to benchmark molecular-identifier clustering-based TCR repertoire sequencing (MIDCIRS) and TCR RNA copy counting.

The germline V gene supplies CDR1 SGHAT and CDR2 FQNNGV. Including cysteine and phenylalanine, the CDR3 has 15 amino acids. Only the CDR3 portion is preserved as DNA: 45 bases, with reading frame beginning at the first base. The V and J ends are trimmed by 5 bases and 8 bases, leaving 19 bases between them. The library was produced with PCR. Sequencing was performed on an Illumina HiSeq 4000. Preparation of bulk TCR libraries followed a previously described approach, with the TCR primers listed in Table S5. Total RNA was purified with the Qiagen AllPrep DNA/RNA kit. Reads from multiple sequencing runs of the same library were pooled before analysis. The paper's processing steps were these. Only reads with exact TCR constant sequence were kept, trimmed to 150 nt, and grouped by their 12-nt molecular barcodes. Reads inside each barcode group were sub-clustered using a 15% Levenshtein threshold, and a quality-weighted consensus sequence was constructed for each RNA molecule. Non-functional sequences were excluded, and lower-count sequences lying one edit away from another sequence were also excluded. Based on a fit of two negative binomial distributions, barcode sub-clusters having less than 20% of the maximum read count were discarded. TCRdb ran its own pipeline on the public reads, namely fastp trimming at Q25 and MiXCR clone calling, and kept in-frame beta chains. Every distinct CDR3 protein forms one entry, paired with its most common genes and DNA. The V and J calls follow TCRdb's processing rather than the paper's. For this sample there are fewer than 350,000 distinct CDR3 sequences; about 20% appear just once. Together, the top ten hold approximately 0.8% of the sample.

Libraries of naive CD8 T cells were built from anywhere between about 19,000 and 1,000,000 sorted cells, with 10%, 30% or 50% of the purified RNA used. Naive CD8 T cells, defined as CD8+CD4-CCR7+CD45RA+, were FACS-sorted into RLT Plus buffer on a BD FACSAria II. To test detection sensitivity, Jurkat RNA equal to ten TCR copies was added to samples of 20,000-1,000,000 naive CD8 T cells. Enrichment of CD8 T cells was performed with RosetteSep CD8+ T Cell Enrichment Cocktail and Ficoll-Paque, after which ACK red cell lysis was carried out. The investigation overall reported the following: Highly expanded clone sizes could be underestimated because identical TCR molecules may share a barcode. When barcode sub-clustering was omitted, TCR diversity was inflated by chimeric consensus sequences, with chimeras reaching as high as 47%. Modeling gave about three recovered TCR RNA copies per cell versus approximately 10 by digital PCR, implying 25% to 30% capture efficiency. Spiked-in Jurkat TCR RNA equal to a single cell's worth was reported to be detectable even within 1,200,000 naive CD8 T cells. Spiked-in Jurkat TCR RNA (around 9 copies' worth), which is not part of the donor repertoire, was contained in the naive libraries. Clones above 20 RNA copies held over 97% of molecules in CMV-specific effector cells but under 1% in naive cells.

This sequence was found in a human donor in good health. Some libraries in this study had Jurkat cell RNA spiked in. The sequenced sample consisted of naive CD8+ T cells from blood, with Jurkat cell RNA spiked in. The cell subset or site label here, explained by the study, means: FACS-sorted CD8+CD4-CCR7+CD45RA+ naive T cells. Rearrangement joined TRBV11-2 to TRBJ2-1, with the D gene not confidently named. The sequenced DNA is TGTGCCAGCAGCCTAGGGTTCTCCCAAACGGATGAGCAGTTCTTC. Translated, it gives CASSLGFSQTDEQFF.